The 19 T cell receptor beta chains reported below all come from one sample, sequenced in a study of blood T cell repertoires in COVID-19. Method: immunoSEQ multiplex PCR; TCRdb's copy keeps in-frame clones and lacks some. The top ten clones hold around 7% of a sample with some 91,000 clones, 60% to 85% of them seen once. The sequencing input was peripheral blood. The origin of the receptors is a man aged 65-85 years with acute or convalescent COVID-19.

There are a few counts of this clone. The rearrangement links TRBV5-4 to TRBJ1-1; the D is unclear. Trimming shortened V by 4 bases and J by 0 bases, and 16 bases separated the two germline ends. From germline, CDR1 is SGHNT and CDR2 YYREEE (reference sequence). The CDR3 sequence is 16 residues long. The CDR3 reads CASSPRERMLNTEAFF. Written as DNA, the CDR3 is TGTGCCAGCAGCCCCCGGGAGAGGATGCTGAACACTGAAGCTTTCTTT.

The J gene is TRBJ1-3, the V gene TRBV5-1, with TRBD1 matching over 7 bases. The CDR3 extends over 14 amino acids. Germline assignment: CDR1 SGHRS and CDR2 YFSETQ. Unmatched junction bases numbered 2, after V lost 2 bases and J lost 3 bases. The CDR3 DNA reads TGCGCCAGCAGCTTCAGGGGGGATGGAAACACCATATATTTT. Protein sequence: CASSFRGDGNTIYF.

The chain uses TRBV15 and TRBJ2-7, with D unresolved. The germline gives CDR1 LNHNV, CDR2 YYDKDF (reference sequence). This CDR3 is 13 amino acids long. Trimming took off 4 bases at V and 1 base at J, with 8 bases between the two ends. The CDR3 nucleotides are TGTGCCACCAGCACCCAAAATTCCTACGAGCAGTACGTC. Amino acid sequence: CATSTQNSYEQYV.

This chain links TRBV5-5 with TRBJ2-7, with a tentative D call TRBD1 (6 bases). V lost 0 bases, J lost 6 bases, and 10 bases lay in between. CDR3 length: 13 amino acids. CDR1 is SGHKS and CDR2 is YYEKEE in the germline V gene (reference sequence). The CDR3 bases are TGTGCCAGCAGCTTGGCGCCAGGGGTCGAGCAGTACGTC. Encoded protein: CASSLAPGVEQYV.

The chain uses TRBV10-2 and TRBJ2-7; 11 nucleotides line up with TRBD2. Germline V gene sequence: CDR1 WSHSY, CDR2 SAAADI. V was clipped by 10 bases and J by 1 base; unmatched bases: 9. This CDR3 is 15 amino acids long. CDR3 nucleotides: TGCGCCACCCGACAGGGACTAGCGGCATCCTACGAGCAGTACGTC. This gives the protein CATRQGLAASYEQYV.

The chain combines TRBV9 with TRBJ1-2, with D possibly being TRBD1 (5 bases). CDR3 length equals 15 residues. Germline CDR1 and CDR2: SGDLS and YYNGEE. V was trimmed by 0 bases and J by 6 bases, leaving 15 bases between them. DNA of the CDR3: TGTGCCAGCAGCGTAGAAGGCAGGGCTTTGGATGGCTACACCTTC. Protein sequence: CASSVEGRALDGYTF.

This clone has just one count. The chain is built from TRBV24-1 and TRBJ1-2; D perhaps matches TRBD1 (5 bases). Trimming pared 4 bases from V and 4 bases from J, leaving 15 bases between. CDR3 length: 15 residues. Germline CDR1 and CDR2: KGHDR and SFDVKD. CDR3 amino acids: CATSDGTFGGYGYTF. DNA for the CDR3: TGTGCCACCAGTGACGGGACTTTTGGAGGCTATGGCTACACCTTC.

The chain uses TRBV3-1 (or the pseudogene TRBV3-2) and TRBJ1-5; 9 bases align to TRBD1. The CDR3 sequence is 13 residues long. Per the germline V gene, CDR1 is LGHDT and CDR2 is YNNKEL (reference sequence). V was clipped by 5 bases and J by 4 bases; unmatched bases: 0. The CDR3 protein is CASSGTGNQPQHF. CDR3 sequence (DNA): TGTGCCAGCAGCGGGACAGGGAATCAGCCCCAGCATTTT.

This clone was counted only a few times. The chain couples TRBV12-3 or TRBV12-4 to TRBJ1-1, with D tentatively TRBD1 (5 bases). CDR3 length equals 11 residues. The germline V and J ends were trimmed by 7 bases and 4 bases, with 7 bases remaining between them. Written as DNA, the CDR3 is TGTGCCAGCACGGGGGGCACTGAAGCTTTCTTT. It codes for CASTGGTEAFF.

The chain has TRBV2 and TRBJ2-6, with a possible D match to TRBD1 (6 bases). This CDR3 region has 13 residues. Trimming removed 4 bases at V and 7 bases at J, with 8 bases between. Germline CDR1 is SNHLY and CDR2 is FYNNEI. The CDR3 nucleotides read TGTGCCAGCAGTGCACAGGGTGCCAACGTCCTGACTTTC. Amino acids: CASSAQGANVLTF.

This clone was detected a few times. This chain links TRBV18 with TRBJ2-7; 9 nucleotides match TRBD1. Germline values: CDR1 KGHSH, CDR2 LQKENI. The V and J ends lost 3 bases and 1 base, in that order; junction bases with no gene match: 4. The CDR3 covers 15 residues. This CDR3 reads CASSPSQGASYEQYF. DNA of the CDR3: TGTGCCAGCTCACCCTCACAGGGGGCTTCCTACGAGCAGTACTTC.

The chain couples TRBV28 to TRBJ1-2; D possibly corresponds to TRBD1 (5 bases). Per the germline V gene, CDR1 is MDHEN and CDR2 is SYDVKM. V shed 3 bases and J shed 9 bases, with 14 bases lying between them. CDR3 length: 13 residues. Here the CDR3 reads CASSFGAGRSYTF. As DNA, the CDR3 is TGTGCCAGCAGTTTTGGGGCAGGGAGGAGCTACACCTTC.

The CDR3 is CASTIIRGGKNIQYF. In DNA form, the CDR3 reads TGTGCCAGCACCATAATCCGGGGAGGCAAAAACATTCAGTACTTC. This sequence joins TRBV27 and TRBJ2-4; a weak D match, TRBD2 (6 bases). Between the trimmed V and J ends, which lost 7 bases and 3 bases, there was a span of 16 bases. The CDR3 extends over 15 amino acids. Germline V gene sequence: CDR1 MNHEY, CDR2 SMNVEV (reference sequence).

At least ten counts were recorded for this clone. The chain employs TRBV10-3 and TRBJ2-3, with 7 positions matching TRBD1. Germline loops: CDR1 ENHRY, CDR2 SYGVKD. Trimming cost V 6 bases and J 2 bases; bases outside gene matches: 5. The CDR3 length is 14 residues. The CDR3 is CAIRPGQSTDTQYF. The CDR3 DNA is TGTGCCATCAGGCCGGGACAGTCCACAGATACGCAGTATTTT.

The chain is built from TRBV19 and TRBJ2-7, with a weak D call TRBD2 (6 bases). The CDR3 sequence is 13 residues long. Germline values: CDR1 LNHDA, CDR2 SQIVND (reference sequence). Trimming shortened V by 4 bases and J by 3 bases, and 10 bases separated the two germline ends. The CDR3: CASSTGLNYEQYV. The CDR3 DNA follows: TGTGCCAGTAGTACCGGACTAAACTACGAGCAGTACGTC.

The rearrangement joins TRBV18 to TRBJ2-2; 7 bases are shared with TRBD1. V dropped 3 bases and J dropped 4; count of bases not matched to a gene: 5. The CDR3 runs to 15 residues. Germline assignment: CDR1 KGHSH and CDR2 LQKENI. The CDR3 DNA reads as TGTGCCAGCTCACCCCACGGACAGGTCACCGGGGAGCTGTTTTTT. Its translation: CASSPHGQVTGELFF.

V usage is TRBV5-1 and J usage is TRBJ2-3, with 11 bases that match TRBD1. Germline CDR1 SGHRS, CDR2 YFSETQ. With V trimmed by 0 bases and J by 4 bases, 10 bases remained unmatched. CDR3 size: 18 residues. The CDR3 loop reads CASSLERKGQGVADTQYF. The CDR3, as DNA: TGCGCCAGCAGCTTGGAGCGAAAGGGACAGGGGGTTGCAGATACGCAGTATTTT.

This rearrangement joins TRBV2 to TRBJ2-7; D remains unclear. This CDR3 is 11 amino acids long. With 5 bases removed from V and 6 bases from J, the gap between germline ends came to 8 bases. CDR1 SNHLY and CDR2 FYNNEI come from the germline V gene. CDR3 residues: CASSTAGEQYF. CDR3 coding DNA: TGTGCCAGCAGTACTGCAGGCGAGCAGTACTTC.

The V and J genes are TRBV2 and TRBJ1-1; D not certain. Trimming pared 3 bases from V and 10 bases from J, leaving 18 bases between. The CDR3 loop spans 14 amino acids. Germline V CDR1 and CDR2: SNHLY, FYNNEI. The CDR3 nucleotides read TGTGCCAGCAGTGATTTACTTTCTTCCGGGGTAGCTTTCTTT. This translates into CASSDLLSSGVAFF.